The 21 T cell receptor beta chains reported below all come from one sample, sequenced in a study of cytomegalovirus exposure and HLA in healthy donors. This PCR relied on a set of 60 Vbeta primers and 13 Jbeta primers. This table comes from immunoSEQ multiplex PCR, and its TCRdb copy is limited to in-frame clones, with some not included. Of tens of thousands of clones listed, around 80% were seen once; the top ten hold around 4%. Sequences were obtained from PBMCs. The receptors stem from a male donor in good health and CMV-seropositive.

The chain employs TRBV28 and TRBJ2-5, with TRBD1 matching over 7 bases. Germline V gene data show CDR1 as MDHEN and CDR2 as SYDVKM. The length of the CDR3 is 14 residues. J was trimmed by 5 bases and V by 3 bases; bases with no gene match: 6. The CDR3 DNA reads TGTGCCAGCAGTTTCTCGACAGGGCGGGAGACCCAGTACTTC. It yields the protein CASSFSTGRETQYF.

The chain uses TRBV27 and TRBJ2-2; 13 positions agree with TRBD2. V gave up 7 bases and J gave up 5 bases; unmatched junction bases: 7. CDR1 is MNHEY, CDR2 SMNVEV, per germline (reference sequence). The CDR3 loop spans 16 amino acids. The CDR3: CASNLLAGGGTGELFF. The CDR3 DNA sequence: TGTGCCAGCAACCTACTAGCGGGAGGGGGAACCGGGGAGCTGTTTTTT.

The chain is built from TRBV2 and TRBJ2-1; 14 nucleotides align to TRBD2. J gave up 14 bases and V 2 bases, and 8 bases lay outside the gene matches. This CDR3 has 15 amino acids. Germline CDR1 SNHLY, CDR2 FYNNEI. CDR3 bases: TGTGCCAGCAGTGAAAAGACTAGCGGGGGGGCCATAAAGTTCTTC. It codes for CASSEKTSGGAIKFF.

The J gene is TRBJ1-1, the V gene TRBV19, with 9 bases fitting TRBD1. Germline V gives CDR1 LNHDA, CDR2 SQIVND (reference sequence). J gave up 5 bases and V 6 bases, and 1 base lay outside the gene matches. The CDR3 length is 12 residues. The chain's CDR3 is CASRGQGTEAFF. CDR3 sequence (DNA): TGTGCCAGTAGGGGACAGGGAACTGAAGCTTTCTTT.

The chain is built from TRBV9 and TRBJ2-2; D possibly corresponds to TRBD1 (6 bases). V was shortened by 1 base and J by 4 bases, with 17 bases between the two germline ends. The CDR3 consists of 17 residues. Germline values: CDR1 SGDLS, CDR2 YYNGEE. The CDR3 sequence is CASSVSGVPSGTGELFF. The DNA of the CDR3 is TGTGCCAGCAGCGTATCAGGGGTTCCGTCCGGCACCGGGGAGCTGTTTTTT.

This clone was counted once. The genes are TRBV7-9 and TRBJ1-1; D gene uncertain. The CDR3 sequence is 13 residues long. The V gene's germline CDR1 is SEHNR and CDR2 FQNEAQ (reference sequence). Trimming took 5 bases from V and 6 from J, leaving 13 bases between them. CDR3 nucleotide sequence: TGTGCCAGCAGCCGCGGGTCTAACCCTGAAGCTTTCTTT. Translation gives CASSRGSNPEAFF.

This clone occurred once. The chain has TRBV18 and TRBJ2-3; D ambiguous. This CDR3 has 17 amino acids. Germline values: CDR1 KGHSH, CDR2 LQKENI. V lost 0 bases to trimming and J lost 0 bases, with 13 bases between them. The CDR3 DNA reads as TGTGCCAGCTCACCACCGTCGCAGTTCTTGAGCACAGATACGCAGTATTTT. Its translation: CASSPPSQFLSTDTQYF.

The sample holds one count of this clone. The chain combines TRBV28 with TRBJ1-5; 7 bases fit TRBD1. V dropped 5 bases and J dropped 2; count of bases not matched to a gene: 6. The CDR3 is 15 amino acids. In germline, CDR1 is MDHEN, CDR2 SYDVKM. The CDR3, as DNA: TGTGCCAGCAGTCCCACAGGGGCTCGCAATCAGCCCCAGCATTTT. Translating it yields CASSPTGARNQPQHF.

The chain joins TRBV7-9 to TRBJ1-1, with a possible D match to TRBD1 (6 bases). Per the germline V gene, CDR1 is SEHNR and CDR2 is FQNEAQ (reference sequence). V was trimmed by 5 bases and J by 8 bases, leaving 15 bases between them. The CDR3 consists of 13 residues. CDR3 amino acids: CASSDRGAPEAFF. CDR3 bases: TGTGCCAGCAGCGACCGGGGGGCACCCGAAGCTTTCTTT.

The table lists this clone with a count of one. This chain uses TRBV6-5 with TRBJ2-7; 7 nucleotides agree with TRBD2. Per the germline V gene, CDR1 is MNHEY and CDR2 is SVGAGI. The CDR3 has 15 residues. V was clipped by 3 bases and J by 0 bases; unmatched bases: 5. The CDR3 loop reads CASSYEWGGSYEQYF. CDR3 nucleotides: TGTGCCAGCAGTTATGAGTGGGGGGGCTCCTACGAGCAGTACTTC.

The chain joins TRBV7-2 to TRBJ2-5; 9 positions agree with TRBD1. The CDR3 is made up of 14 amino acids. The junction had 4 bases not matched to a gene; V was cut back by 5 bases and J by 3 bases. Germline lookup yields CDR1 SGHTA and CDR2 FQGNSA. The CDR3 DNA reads TGTGCCAGCAGCCGTGGGACAGGGAAAGAGACCCAGTACTTC. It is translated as CASSRGTGKETQYF.

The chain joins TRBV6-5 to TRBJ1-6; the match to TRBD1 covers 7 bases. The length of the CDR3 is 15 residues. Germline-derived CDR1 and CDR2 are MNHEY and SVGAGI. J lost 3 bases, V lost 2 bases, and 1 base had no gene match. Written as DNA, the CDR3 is TGTGCCAGCAGTTACCGGGACAGCTATAATTCACCCCTCCACTTT. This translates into CASSYRDSYNSPLHF.

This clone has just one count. CDR3 in DNA: TGTGCCAGCAGCCTCGGGATGCGGCAGCCCCAGCATTTT. This gives the protein CASSLGMRQPQHF. J is TRBJ1-5 and V is TRBV14; D uncertain. Trimming pared 4 bases from V and 7 bases from J, leaving 11 bases between. The CDR3 is 13 amino acids. Per the germline V gene, CDR1 is SGHDN and CDR2 is FVKESK.

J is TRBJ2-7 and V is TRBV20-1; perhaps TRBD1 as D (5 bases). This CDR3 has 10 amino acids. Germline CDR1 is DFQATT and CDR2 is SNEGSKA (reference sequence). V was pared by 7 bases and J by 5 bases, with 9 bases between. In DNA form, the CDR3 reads TGCAGTGGGGAAGGGGACGAGCAGTACTTC. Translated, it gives CSGEGDEQYF.

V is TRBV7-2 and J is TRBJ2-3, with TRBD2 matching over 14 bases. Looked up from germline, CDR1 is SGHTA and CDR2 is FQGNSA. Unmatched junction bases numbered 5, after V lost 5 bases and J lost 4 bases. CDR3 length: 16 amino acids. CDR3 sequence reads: CASSPRLAGGSDTQYF. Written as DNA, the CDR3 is TGTGCCAGCAGCCCGAGACTAGCGGGAGGGTCAGATACGCAGTATTTT.

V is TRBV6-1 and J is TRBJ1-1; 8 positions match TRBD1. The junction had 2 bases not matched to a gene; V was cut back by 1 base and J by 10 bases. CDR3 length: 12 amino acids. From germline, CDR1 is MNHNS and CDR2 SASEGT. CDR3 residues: CASSEVQGVAFF. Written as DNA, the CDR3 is TGTGCCAGCAGTGAAGTACAGGGGGTAGCTTTCTTT.

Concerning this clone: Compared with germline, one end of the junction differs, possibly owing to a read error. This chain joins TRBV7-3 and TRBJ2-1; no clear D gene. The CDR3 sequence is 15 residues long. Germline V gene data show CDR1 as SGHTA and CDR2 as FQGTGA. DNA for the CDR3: TGTGCCAGCAGCTTAACGCTCGCGGTCTACGATGAGCAGTTCTTC. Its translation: CASSLTLAVYDEQFF. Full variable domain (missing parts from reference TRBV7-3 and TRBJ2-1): GAGVSQTPSNKVTEKGKYVELRCDPISGHTALYWYRQSLGQGPEFLIYFQGTGAADDSGLPNDRFFAVRPEGSVSTLKIQRTERGDSAVYLCASSLTLAVYDEQFFGPGTRLTVL.

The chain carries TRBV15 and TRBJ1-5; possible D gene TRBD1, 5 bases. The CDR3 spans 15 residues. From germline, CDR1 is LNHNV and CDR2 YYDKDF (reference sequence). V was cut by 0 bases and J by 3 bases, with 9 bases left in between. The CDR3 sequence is CATSRDGGDNQPQHF. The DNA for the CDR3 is TGTGCCACCAGCAGAGATGGAGGGGACAATCAGCCCCAGCATTTT. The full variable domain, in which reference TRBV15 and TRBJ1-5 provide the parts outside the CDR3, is DAMVIQNPRYQVTQFGKPVTLSCSQTLNHNVMYWYQQKSSQAPKLLFHYYDKDFNNEADTPDNFQSRRPNTSFCFLDIRSPGLGDTAMYLCATSRDGGDNQPQHFGDGTRLSIL.

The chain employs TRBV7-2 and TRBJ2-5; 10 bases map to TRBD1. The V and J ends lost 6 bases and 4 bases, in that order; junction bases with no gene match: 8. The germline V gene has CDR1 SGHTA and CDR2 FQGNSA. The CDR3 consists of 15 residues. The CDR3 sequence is CASSRDRGKGETQYF. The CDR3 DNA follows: TGTGCCAGCAGTAGGGACAGGGGAAAGGGAGAGACCCAGTACTTC.

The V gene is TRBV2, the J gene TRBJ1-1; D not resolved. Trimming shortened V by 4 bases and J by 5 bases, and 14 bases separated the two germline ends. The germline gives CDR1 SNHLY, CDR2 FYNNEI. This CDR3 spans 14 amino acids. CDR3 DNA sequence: TGTGCCAGCAGTGTACAACCTCCGGGAACTGAAGCTTTCTTT. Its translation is CASSVQPPGTEAFF.

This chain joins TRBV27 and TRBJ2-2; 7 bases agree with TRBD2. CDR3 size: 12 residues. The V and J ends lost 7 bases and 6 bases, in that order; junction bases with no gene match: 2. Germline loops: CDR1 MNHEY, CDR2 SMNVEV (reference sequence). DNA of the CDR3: TGTGCCAGCAATGGGGGGGCCGGGGAGCTGTTTTTT. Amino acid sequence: CASNGGAGELFF.